This note documents a single TCR beta chain sequence. It has no known antigen specificity. Within one base of it there is no much larger clone, and no base qualities were kept. The CDR1 and CDR2 encoded by the germline V gene are SGHRS and YFSETQ. V and J are truncated by 0 bases and 10 bases respectively, leaving an intervening sequence of 11 bases. Measured from the cysteine to the phenylalanine, the CDR3 is 14 residues long. Just the 42-base CDR3 DNA is kept, in frame starting at base 1. The data stem from a study of T cell repertoires in cytomegalovirus infection (dated by TCRdb to the late 2010s). Regarding the complete study: The HLA type of each donor mattered for the analysis, because public TCR beta signatures pointed to carriage of CMV infection along with the matching HLA type.

Instrument on record: Illumina HiSeq 1500. In-frame beta chains were kept once TCRdb had trimmed the public reads at Q25 with fastp and called clones with MiXCR. Identical CDR3 protein sequences are pooled into one entry, listed with their most common genes and DNA. The sample contains approximately 130,000 distinct CDR3 sequences, roughly a quarter of them found a single time. Of the sample, approximately 35% falls within the top ten clones. What the authors observed across the whole study: In both this cohort and an independent roughly 330-donor cohort, the cumulative frequency of public TCR beta family members distinguished carriers of CMV infection plus the relevant HLA type. In the ex vivo response, HLA-C-restricted CMV-specific TCR beta clonotypes were dominant, and in two of eight donors the single most frequent clonotype came from this HLA-C-restricted group.

This sequence was found in a human donor in good health (CMV status not recorded). Some clones in this sample may be carry-over from other donors' samples. The rearrangement joined TRBV5-1 to TRBJ1-6, and the D gene may be TRBD1, 5 bases matching. Sequenced input: PBMCs, sequenced either directly or after in vitro stimulation (not recorded which). Here is the DNA: TGCGCCAGCAGCTTGGCGCAGGGTACGTCACCCCTCCACTTT. The resulting protein is CASSLAQGTSPLHF.